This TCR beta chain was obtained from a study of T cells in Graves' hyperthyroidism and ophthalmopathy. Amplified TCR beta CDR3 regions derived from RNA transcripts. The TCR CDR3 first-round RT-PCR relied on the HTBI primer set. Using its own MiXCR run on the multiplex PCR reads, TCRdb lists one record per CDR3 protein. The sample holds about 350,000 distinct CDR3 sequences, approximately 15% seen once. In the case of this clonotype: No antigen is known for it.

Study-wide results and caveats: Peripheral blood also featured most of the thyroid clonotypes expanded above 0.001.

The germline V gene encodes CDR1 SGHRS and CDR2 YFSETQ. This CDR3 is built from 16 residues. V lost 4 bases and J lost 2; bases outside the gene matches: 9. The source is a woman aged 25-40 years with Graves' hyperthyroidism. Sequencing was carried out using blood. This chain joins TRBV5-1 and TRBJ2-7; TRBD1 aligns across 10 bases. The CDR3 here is CASSKAGTGVTYEQYF. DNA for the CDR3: TGCGCCAGCAGCAAAGCCGGGACAGGGGTAACCTACGAGCAGTACTTC.